This TCR beta chain was recovered during a study of blood T cell repertoires in COVID-19. Study at large: Acute and convalescent COVID-19 samples came from the United States, Italy and Spain. Sources were T cells, B-cell-depleted T cells, or PBMCs; the material itself was cDNA or gDNA.

V shed 8 bases and J shed 3 bases, with 10 bases lying between them. The CDR3 length is 12 residues. Germline V gene sequence: CDR1 MNHEY, CDR2 SVGAGI. Study processing details: How many nucleated cells were present was estimated from reference gene primer amplification. TCRdb's table, derived via immunoSEQ multiplex PCR, lists solely in-frame clones and lacks some. V, J and clone size derive from that table, while D and trimming were established from the DNA sequence. The table lists about 200,000 clones, approximately 84% of them singletons, with nearly 4.5% in the top ten. V usage is TRBV6-5 and J usage is TRBJ2-5; D gene unclear. The sequenced sample was peripheral blood. This clonotype was obtained from a man between 50 and 59 years old with acute or convalescent COVID-19. CDR3 loop: CASGRHKETQYF. The CDR3 region has the DNA TGTGCCAGCGGAAGACATAAAGAGACCCAGTACTTC.